Following are 26 T cell receptor beta chains from one sample sequenced in a study of T cells after yellow fever vaccination. One entry per CDR3 protein, called by TCRdb with MiXCR from the 5' RACE reads. The profile shows around 200,000 distinct CDR3 sequences, 8% to 13% of them singletons. The specimen comprised CD8+ T cells sorted from PBMCs, sampled 15 days after the yellow fever booster vaccination. The receptors originated from a young man who received the YFV17D yellow fever vaccine.

This chain connects TRBV27 to TRBJ2-5; no clear D gene. There are 17 residues in the CDR3. Germline V gene data show CDR1 as MNHEY and CDR2 as SMNVEV (reference sequence). Trimming pared 5 bases from V and 3 bases from J, leaving 22 bases between. The CDR3, as DNA: TGTGCCAGCAGTCCCAGCCCTCTTGAGGTAACGGAAGAGACCCAGTACTTC. Translation gives CASSPSPLEVTEETQYF.

The rearrangement joins TRBV9 to TRBJ2-7, with 8 bases lining up with TRBD2. The CDR3 has 15 residues. The V and J ends lost 2 bases and 7 bases, in that order; junction bases with no gene match: 11. Germline loops: CDR1 SGDLS, CDR2 YYNGEE. The CDR3 is CASSVAGGVSFEQYF. DNA of the CDR3: TGTGCCAGCAGCGTTGCCGGGGGGGTCTCTTTTGAGCAGTACTTC.

This clonotype was counted a few times. This chain uses TRBV5-1 with TRBJ1-2, with 7 bases lining up with TRBD1. Trimming at V came to 3 bases and at J to 2 bases, leaving 1 base not matched to a gene. CDR3 length: 13 amino acids. Germline V lookup: CDR1 SGHRS, CDR2 YFSETQ. The CDR3 protein is CASSWGQNYGYTF. Here the CDR3 DNA reads TGCGCCAGCAGCTGGGGACAGAACTATGGCTACACCTTC.

This clonotype was found many times. The gene calls are TRBV20-1 and TRBJ2-5; D tentatively fits TRBD1 or TRBD2 (5 bases each). The CDR3 has 11 residues. Germline CDR1 reads DFQATT; CDR2 reads SNEGSKA (reference sequence). CDR3 in amino acids: CSAIWGETQYF. In DNA form, the CDR3 reads TGCAGCGCCATCTGGGGGGAGACCCAGTACTTC.

The chain has TRBV2 and TRBJ2-7, with 14 positions matching TRBD2. Germline V gene data show CDR1 as SNHLY and CDR2 as FYNNEI. This CDR3 comprises 15 residues. V was pared by 2 bases and J by 5 bases, with 2 bases of the junction left unmatched. Here the CDR3 reads CASSEPGLAGDEQYV. The CDR3 DNA sequence: TGTGCCAGCAGTGAACCGGGACTAGCGGGGGACGAGCAGTACGTC.

This clonotype was counted between two and nine times. The rearrangement uses TRBV5-6 and TRBJ2-3; 11 nucleotides line up with TRBD1. Germline trimming cut 4 bases from V and 6 bases from J; bases unmatched to any gene: 7. Germline loops: CDR1 SGHDT, CDR2 YYEEEE. This CDR3 comprises 15 residues. The CDR3 loop is CASSLRTGGADTQYF. The CDR3, as DNA: TGTGCCAGCAGCCTCCGGACAGGGGGCGCGGATACGCAGTATTTT. Combining the CDR3 with reference TRBV5-6 and TRBJ2-3 gives the whole variable domain DAGVTQSPTHLIKTRGQQVTLRCSPKSGHDTVSWYQQALGQGPQFIFQYYEEEERQRGNFPDRFSGHQFPNYSSELNVNALLLGDSALYLCASSLRTGGADTQYFGPGTRLTVL.

This clonotype was seen a few times. The chain is built from TRBV7-9 and TRBJ2-1; D not resolved. This CDR3 comprises 14 residues. Germline assignment: CDR1 SEHNR and CDR2 FQNEAQ (reference sequence). Trimming removed 0 bases from V and 6 bases from J, with 9 bases in between. DNA of the CDR3: TGTGCCAGCAGCTTAGCGGTTGGTAGCAATGAGCAGTTCTTC. This gives the protein CASSLAVGSNEQFF. The full variable domain, with the rest looked up from reference TRBV7-9 and TRBJ2-1, is DTGVSQNPRHKITKRGQNVTFRCDPISEHNRLYWYRQTLGQGPEFLTYFQNEAQLEKSRLLSDRFSAERPKGSFSTLEIQRTEQGDSAMYLCASSLAVGSNEQFFGPGTRLTVL.

The chain carries TRBV19 and TRBJ1-5, with no clear D. Per the germline V gene, CDR1 is LNHDA and CDR2 is SQIVND (reference sequence). This CDR3 region has 13 residues. The V end lost 1 base, the J end lost 7 bases, and 8 bases lay between the germline ends. CDR3 sequence reads: CASSIGINQPQHF. In nucleotides, the CDR3 is TGTGCCAGTAGTATAGGGATTAACCAGCCCCAGCATTTT. Combining the CDR3 with reference TRBV19 and TRBJ1-5 gives the whole variable domain DGGITQSPKYLFRKEGQNVTLSCEQNLNHDAMYWYRQDPGQGLRLIYYSQIVNDFQKGDIAEGYSVSREKKESFPLTVTSAQKNPTAFYLCASSIGINQPQHFGDGTRLSIL.

This clonotype has more than one count but fewer than ten. The chain recombines TRBV4-1 with TRBJ2-3, with 12 bases fitting TRBD2. V lost 2 bases and J lost 0; bases outside the gene matches: 6. Germline V gene sequence: CDR1 MGHRA, CDR2 YSYEKL. CDR3 length: 18 amino acids. CDR3 in amino acids: CASSQQTSGGPSTDTQYF. CDR3 nucleotides: TGCGCCAGCAGCCAACAAACTAGCGGGGGGCCTAGCACAGATACGCAGTATTTT.

As for this clonotype: Since a much larger clone is just one base distant, this may be a read error. This chain links TRBV7-8 with TRBJ2-3, with D perhaps matching TRBD2 (5 bases). The V and J ends lost 2 bases and 1 base respectively, with 7 bases between them. The CDR3 covers 14 residues. Germline loops: CDR1 SGHVS, CDR2 FQNEAQ. The CDR3 reads CASSLTRGTDTQYF. DNA of the CDR3: TGTGCCAGCAGCTTAACGCGGGGCACAGATACGCAGTATTTT.

The chain links TRBV6-2 or TRBV6-3 to TRBJ2-2; TRBD1 matches 7 bases. This CDR3 spans 16 amino acids. The germline CDR1 and CDR2 sequences are MNHEY and SVGEGT. Trimming took 4 bases from V and 7 from J; bases not matched to a gene: 12. The CDR3 reads CASSSLRGPQHGELFF. In DNA, the CDR3 is TGTGCCAGCAGTTCCCTGAGGGGGCCCCAACACGGGGAGCTGTTTTTT.

The sample holds many counts of this clonotype. J is TRBJ2-1 and V is TRBV7-7; TRBD2 matches at 13 bases. Germline CDR1 and CDR2: SSHAT and FNYEAQ (reference sequence). This CDR3 is 15 amino acids long. V was pared by 4 bases and J by 8 bases, with 5 bases of the junction left unmatched. CDR3: CASSSLAGGPDEQFF. In nucleotides, the CDR3 is TGTGCCAGCAGCTCACTAGCGGGGGGGCCCGATGAGCAGTTCTTC. Drawing the rest from reference TRBV7-7 and TRBJ2-1, the complete variable domain is GAGVSQSPRYKVTKRGQDVTLRCDPISSHATLYWYQQALGQGPEFLTYFNYEAQPDKSGLPSDRFSAERPEGSISTLTIQRTEQRDSAMYRCASSSLAGGPDEQFFGPGTRLTVL.

The chain is built from TRBV29-1 and TRBJ1-1, with D unclear. CDR3 length: 11 amino acids. Germline CDR1 and CDR2: SQVTM and ANQGSEA. V was clipped by 4 bases and J by 2 bases, with 5 bases between them. The CDR3 sequence is CSVVPNTEAFF. CDR3 coding DNA: TGCAGCGTTGTCCCAAACACTGAAGCTTTCTTT.

On this clonotype: One junction end does not reproduce the germline sequence, and a read error may be involved. The DNA of the CDR3 is TGTGCCAGCAGTTCAAGACCTCCTTCATCGTATAATCCACCCCTCCACTTT. The encoded protein is CASSSRPPSSYNPPLHF. V usage is TRBV27 and J usage is TRBJ1-6, with D unresolved. Germline CDR1 MNHEY, CDR2 SMNVEV (reference sequence). The CDR3 sequence is 17 residues long.

A few counts support this clonotype. The gene calls are TRBV4-2 and TRBJ1-5; no clear D gene. The CDR3 runs to 14 residues. V lost 1 base and J lost 4, with 8 bases in between. From germline, CDR1 is LGHNA and CDR2 YNFKEQ. This CDR3 is CASSQAGENQPQHF. The CDR3 DNA reads as TGTGCCAGCAGCCAAGCCGGGGAAAATCAGCCCCAGCATTTT.

V is TRBV7-9 and J is TRBJ1-4; D gene unclear. V lost 1 base, J lost 5 bases, and 17 bases lay in between. The CDR3 is made up of 17 amino acids. Germline V gene lookup returns CDR1 SEHNR and CDR2 FQNEAQ (reference sequence). Written as DNA, the CDR3 is TGTGCCAGCAGCTTAGTTCCGGCAGTCAGTTACAATGAAAAACTGTTTTTT. Translation gives CASSLVPAVSYNEKLFF.

This clonotype was detected ten times or more. The chain recombines TRBV6-2 or TRBV6-3 with TRBJ1-1; D might be TRBD1 (5 bases). Germline loops: CDR1 MNHEY, CDR2 SVGEGT. The CDR3 has 12 amino acids. V was pared by 7 bases and J by 0 bases, with 6 bases between. The DNA of the CDR3 is TGTGCCAGCACAGGGATGAACACTGAAGCTTTCTTT. Translated, it gives CASTGMNTEAFF.

This clonotype was recorded a few times. The gene calls are TRBV20-1 and TRBJ2-7, with D perhaps matching TRBD2 (5 bases). Trimming cost V 1 base and J 3 bases, with 10 bases left between them. This CDR3 comprises 13 residues. The germline CDR1 and CDR2 sequences are DFQATT and SNEGSKA (reference sequence). The CDR3 here is CSARATGIYEQYV. DNA of the CDR3: TGCAGTGCTAGAGCAACCGGGATCTACGAGCAGTACGTC.

The chain links TRBV3-1 to TRBJ2-7; D ambiguous. The CDR3 has 13 residues. Germline values: CDR1 LGHDT, CDR2 YNNKEL (reference sequence). V lost 3 bases and J lost 0, with 6 bases in between. The CDR3 loop is CASSHANSYEQYF. The CDR3, as DNA: TGTGCCAGCAGCCACGCCAACTCCTACGAGCAGTACTTC.

This chain connects TRBV4-1 to TRBJ2-1, with 7 bases matching TRBD1. CDR3 size: 17 residues. Germline V gene data show CDR1 as MGHRA and CDR2 as YSYEKL. The J segment lost 5 bases and the V segment lost 0 bases, leaving 10 bases of the junction unmatched. The CDR3 protein is CASSQDRDREWDNEQFF. The CDR3 DNA sequence: TGCGCCAGCAGCCAAGATCGTGACAGGGAGTGGGACAATGAGCAGTTCTTC.

The chain combines TRBV6-6 with TRBJ2-3; tentatively, D is TRBD2 (5 bases). The germline gives CDR1 MNHNY, CDR2 SVGAGI (reference sequence). V lost 2 bases and J lost 7, with 10 bases in between. This CDR3 region has 13 residues. The CDR3 DNA reads as TGTGCCAGCAGTTACGAGGGTATATATACGCAGTATTTT. Protein: CASSYEGIYTQYF.

This sequence joins TRBV15 and TRBJ1-5; possibly TRBD1 for D (5 bases). The V end was cut by 3 bases, the J end by 2 bases, with 11 bases between. Germline CDR1 is LNHNV and CDR2 is YYDKDF (reference sequence). The CDR3 loop spans 15 amino acids. The CDR3 reads CATSSTGDGNQPQHF. The CDR3 nucleotides read TGTGCCACCAGCAGTACGGGGGATGGCAATCAGCCCCAGCATTTT.

This clonotype came up many times. This sequence joins TRBV9 and TRBJ2-1; the D call may be TRBD1 or TRBD2 (5 bases each). The CDR3 extends over 14 amino acids. The ends were cut back, 3 bases at V and 8 bases at J, with 15 bases in the middle. The germline V gene encodes CDR1 SGDLS and CDR2 YYNGEE. CDR3 sequence reads: CASSASGGKDEQFF. CDR3 in DNA: TGTGCCAGCAGCGCATCTGGGGGTAAGGATGAGCAGTTCTTC. Looking up the rest from reference TRBV9 and TRBJ2-1 gives the full variable domain: DSGVTQTPKHLITATGQRVTLRCSPRSGDLSVYWYQQSLDQGLQFLIQYYNGEERAKGNILERFSAQQFPDLHSELNLSSLELGDSALYFCASSASGGKDEQFFGPGTRLTVL.

This clonotype was seen a handful of times. This chain connects TRBV21-1 to TRBJ2-7; the table's D call of TRBD1 was not tested on the DNA. TRBV21-1 is a pseudogene segment. This CDR3 has 13 residues. This CDR3 is CASLAPYSYEQYF. The DNA of the CDR3 is TGTGCCAGCCTTGCCCCTTACTCCTACGAGCAGTACTTC.

The V and J genes are TRBV4-1 and TRBJ1-5; D might be TRBD1 (6 bases). Germline V gene sequence: CDR1 MGHRA, CDR2 YSYEKL. V lost 2 bases and J lost 9, with 20 bases in between. The CDR3 is made up of 16 amino acids. CDR3: CASSQKTGPGVGPQHF. Written as DNA, the CDR3 is TGCGCCAGCAGCCAAAAAACGGGGCCAGGGGTAGGGCCCCAGCATTTT.

This chain connects TRBV7-9 to TRBJ2-5, with 7 bases aligning to TRBD1. The length of the CDR3 is 16 residues. Per the germline V gene, CDR1 is SEHNR and CDR2 is FQNEAQ (reference sequence). The V gene end was trimmed by 5 bases and the J gene end by 5 bases; junction bases not matched to a gene: 14. The CDR3 DNA sequence: TGTGCCAGCAGCGAGTGGGCGACAGGGTTGAGTGAGACCCAGTACTTC. The encoded protein is CASSEWATGLSETQYF.